Listed below are T cell receptor beta chains from one sample, sequenced in a study of CXCR3-negative and CXCR3-positive naive CD8 T cells. With the 5' RACE reads reprocessed, TCRdb shows one record per CDR3 protein and no DNA. This sample's clone table lists about 90,000 distinct CDR3 sequences. The material sequenced was naive CXCR3+ CD8+ T cells from blood. The origin of the receptors is a human donor in good health. Some clones in this sample may be carry-over from other donors' samples. CDR3s include the opening cysteine and the closing phenylalanine or tryptophan. Each record gives: J gene, V gene, CDR3 protein.

J gene: TRBJ2-3
V gene: TRBV5-1
CDR3 protein: CASSFQGLGTDTQYF

J gene: TRBJ2-1
V gene: TRBV28
CDR3 protein: CASSFGGALYNEQFF

J gene: TRBJ2-7
V gene: TRBV29-1
CDR3 protein: CSVETSGGFYEQYF

J gene: TRBJ2-7
V gene: TRBV5-1
CDR3 protein: CASSLRYTYEQYF

J gene: TRBJ1-1
V gene: TRBV29-1
CDR3 protein: CSASLGNTEALF

J gene: TRBJ2-6
V gene: TRBV20-1
CDR3 protein: CSARGSGTPLSGANVLTF

J gene: TRBJ2-5
V gene: TRBV4-1
CDR3 protein: CASSQYGNQETQYF

J gene: TRBJ1-1
V gene: TRBV29-1
CDR3 protein: CSVNGVQNSNTEAFF

J gene: TRBJ2-7
V gene: TRBV12-3/TRBV12-4
CDR3 protein: CASSWGQNYEQYF

J gene: TRBJ1-1
V gene: TRBV20-1
CDR3 protein: CSARDLNGGTEAFF

J gene: TRBJ2-5
V gene: TRBV6-5
CDR3 protein: CASSYYSQETQYF

J gene: TRBJ1-6
V gene: TRBV7-6
CDR3 protein: CASSLWEGEGSPLHF

J gene: TRBJ1-1
V gene: TRBV28
CDR3 protein: CASSVGWDTEAFF

J gene: TRBJ2-7
V gene: TRBV20-1
CDR3 protein: CSANGGGGVEMVEQYF

J gene: TRBJ2-7
V gene: TRBV4-1
CDR3 protein: CASSQIGGTYEQYF

J gene: TRBJ2-1
V gene: TRBV20-1
CDR3 protein: CSAKGGSLYNEQFF